The clone carrying this TCR beta chain was counted ten times or more. TCRdb reanalysed the PCR reads using MiXCR and keeps one entry per CDR3 protein. The sample carries approximately 54,000 distinct CDR3 sequences, roughly a quarter recorded once. The sample originates from a study of molecular identifiers for immune sequencing clone quantification. CDR3 length equals 18 residues. V is TRBV21-1 and J is TRBJ1-5; the DNA was not used to check the table's D call, TRBD1. TRBV21-1 is termed a pseudogene. The sample was naive CD8+ T cells from blood, with Jurkat cell RNA spiked in. Specified subset: FACS-sorted CD8+CD4-CCR7+CD45RA+ naive T cells. This receptor was identified in a human donor in good health. Some libraries in this study had Jurkat cell RNA spiked in. CDR3 in amino acids: CASSKRFRTGLSEQPQHF. CDR3 DNA: TGTGCCAGCAGCAAAAGATTCAGGACAGGTCTTTCGGAACAGCCCCAGCATTTT.